This is a list of T cell receptor beta chains from one sample in a study of cytomegalovirus exposure and HLA in healthy donors. TCRdb's table, derived via immunoSEQ multiplex PCR, lists solely in-frame clones and lacks some. The profile covers approximately 170,000 clones, with 75% to 85% appearing a single time and less than 1% taken by the ten largest. The sample consisted of PBMCs. These receptors came from a female donor in good health and CMV-seronegative. Both conserved end residues are part of each CDR3. The D gene is left open where the match is weak. Some rows mark clone size as missing; the rest say once, few, many or name a class of expanded clone.

V gene,D gene,J gene,clone size,CDR3 protein,CDR3 DNA
TRBV6-1,.,TRBJ1-2,.,CASSETQAALESGYTF,TGTGCCAGCAGTGAAACACAAGCGGCCTTGGAGAGTGGCTACACCTTC
TRBV28,TRBD2,TRBJ2-3,.,CASSSTSGRTDTQYF,TGTGCCAGCAGTTCCACTAGCGGGCGGACAGATACGCAGTATTTT
TRBV6-1,TRBD1,TRBJ1-2,.,CASSELGTAYGYTF,TGTGCCAGCAGTGAACTGGGGACAGCCTATGGCTACACCTTC
TRBV27,TRBD2,TRBJ2-1,.,CASSSRGGNEQFF,TGTGCCAGCAGCTCCCGGGGGGGGAATGAGCAGTTCTTC
TRBV5-1,.,TRBJ1-1,.,CASSQQPGQTEAFF,TGCGCCAGCAGCCAACAACCGGGACAAACTGAAGCTTTCTTT
TRBV2,.,TRBJ2-3,.,CASSRQPGIDTQYF,TGTGCCAGCAGCCGCCAACCGGGAATAGATACGCAGTATTTT
TRBV19,.,TRBJ1-3,.,CASSLGHGNTIYF,TGTGCCAGTAGTCTGGGACATGGAAACACCATATATTTT
TRBV18,TRBD1,TRBJ1-1,.,CASSDDRAEAFF,TGTGCCAGCTCAGACGACAGGGCGGAAGCTTTCTTT
TRBV9,.,TRBJ2-5,.,CASSAPTEGTQYF,TGTGCCAGCAGCGCTCCCACGGAGGGGACCCAGTACTTC
TRBV30,TRBD1,TRBJ1-5,.,CAWSSGGGQPQHF,TGTGCCTGGAGTTCAGGGGGCGGTCAGCCCCAGCATTTT
TRBV7-8,.,TRBJ1-1,.,CASSSRFGGMNTEAFF,TGTGCCAGCAGCTCCCGGTTTGGGGGCATGAACACTGAAGCTTTCTTT
TRBV5-1,TRBD2,TRBJ2-3,.,CASSDTSGSDTQYF,TGCGCCAGCAGCGACACTAGCGGATCAGATACGCAGTATTTT
TRBV5-4,.,TRBJ2-1,.,CASSQGLSNNEQFF,TGTGCCAGCAGCCAGGGACTCTCAAACAATGAGCAGTTCTTC
TRBV7-2,.,TRBJ1-1,.,CASRAGPGGGEGAFF,TGTGCCAGCAGGGCTGGCCCGGGGGGCGGGGAGGGAGCTTTCTTT
TRBV4-3,.,TRBJ2-7,.,CASSQAGESYEQYF,TGCGCCAGCAGCCAAGCGGGGGAATCCTACGAGCAGTACTTC
TRBV23-1,TRBD1,TRBJ2-7,.,CASSLDRESYEQYF,TGCGCCAGCAGTCTCGACAGGGAGTCCTACGAGCAGTACTTC
TRBV2,.,TRBJ2-7,once,CASRGLDEQYF,TGTGCCAGCAGAGGACTGGACGAGCAGTACTTC
TRBV6-5,.,TRBJ2-5,.,CASSSGMETQYF,TGTGCCAGCAGTTCAGGGATGGAGACCCAGTACTTC
TRBV14,.,TRBJ2-7,.,CASTPTYEQYF,TGCGCCAGCACCCCCACCTACGAGCAGTACTTC
TRBV18,.,TRBJ2-1,.,CASSPGAGPNEQFF,TGTGCCAGCTCACCAGGGGCGGGACCAAATGAGCAGTTCTTC
TRBV27,.,TRBJ2-7,.,CASSMTRLSHEQYF,TGTGCCAGCAGTATGACTAGGCTCTCCCACGAGCAGTACTTC
TRBV9,.,TRBJ2-1,.,CASSVAGGPGGEQFF,TGTGCCAGCAGCGTAGCGGGGGGGCCAGGGGGGGAGCAGTTCTTC
TRBV25-1,.,TRBJ1-2,.,CASSERSGYTF,TGTGCCAGCAGTGAGCGAAGTGGCTACACCTTC
TRBV19,.,TRBJ1-4,.,CASSSPGATNEKLFF,TGTGCCAGTAGTAGTCCAGGGGCTACTAATGAAAAACTGTTTTTT
TRBV11-3,TRBD2,TRBJ2-3,.,CASSTSSGTTDTQYF,TGTGCCAGCAGCACCTCTAGCGGGACCACAGATACGCAGTATTTT
TRBV5-1,TRBD1,TRBJ2-1,.,CASSPGQDYNEQFF,TGCGCCAGCAGCCCCGGACAGGACTACAATGAGCAGTTCTTC
TRBV28,TRBD2,TRBJ2-7,.,CASSGRAGGSYEQYF,TGTGCCAGCAGTGGCAGAGCGGGAGGGTCCTACGAGCAGTACTTC
TRBV14,.,TRBJ2-7,.,CASSLWLGDEQYF,TGTGCCAGCAGCCTGTGGCTAGGTGACGAGCAGTACTTC
TRBV5-4,TRBD2,TRBJ2-7,.,CASSPGKREKDEQYF,TGTGCCAGCAGCCCCGGGAAGCGGGAGAAAGACGAGCAGTACTTC
TRBV7-2,TRBD1,TRBJ2-3,.,CASGTNRGRTDTQYF,TGTGCCAGCGGGACGAACAGGGGAAGGACAGATACGCAGTATTTT
TRBV2,.,TRBJ2-1,.,CAMQWNEQFF,TGTGCCATGCAGTGGAATGAGCAGTTCTTC
TRBV28,.,TRBJ2-3,.,CASSLPGRGVDTQYF,TGTGCCAGCAGTTTGCCGGGGAGGGGGGTTGATACGCAGTATTTT
TRBV10-1,TRBD2,TRBJ2-7,.,CASSIGRSGVFYEQYF,TGCGCCAGCAGTATCGGGAGGTCAGGAGTCTTCTACGAGCAGTACTTC
TRBV5-3,TRBD1,TRBJ1-5,.,CARSLAGQQPQHF,TGTGCCAGAAGCTTGGCGGGACAGCAGCCCCAGCATTTT
TRBV11-2,.,TRBJ2-4,few,CASSPRQVGNIQYF,TGTGCCAGCAGCCCTCGACAGGTTGGGAACATTCAGTACTTC
TRBV2,.,TRBJ1-5,.,CASRPNVAGPYSNQPQHF,TGTGCCAGCAGACCTAATGTGGCAGGGCCCTATAGCAATCAGCCCCAGCATTTT
TRBV6-5,TRBD1,TRBJ1-2,few,CASSVQTGTGYGYTF,TGTGCCAGCAGTGTCCAGACAGGGACCGGCTATGGCTACACCTTC
TRBV10-3,.,TRBJ2-6,.,CAITRESSGANVLTF,TGTGCCATCACCCGGGAGAGCTCTGGGGCCAACGTCCTGACTTTC
TRBV2,TRBD1,TRBJ1-2,.,CASKGTANFYGYTF,TGTGCCAGCAAAGGGACAGCAAATTTCTATGGCTACACCTTC
TRBV7-6,.,TRBJ2-3,once,CASSFTNYRRRGERTDTQYF,TGTGCCAGCAGCTTCACCAACTACCGCCGACGCGGCGAACGCACAGATACGCAGTATTTT
TRBV18,.,TRBJ1-1,.,CASSPGTEAFF,TGTGCCAGCTCACCCGGCACTGAAGCTTTCTTT
TRBV2,.,TRBJ2-7,.,CASSPLYEQYF,TGTGCCAGCAGTCCCCTCTACGAGCAGTACTTC
TRBV15,.,TRBJ2-2,.,CATSRDLAGMNTGELFF,TGTGCCACCAGCAGAGATCTCGCCGGGATGAACACCGGGGAGCTGTTTTTT
TRBV5-1,.,TRBJ1-2,.,CASSRMQGGASGGYTF,TGCGCCAGCTCTAGGATGCAGGGAGGTGCGTCGGGTGGCTACACCTTC
TRBV19,TRBD1,TRBJ2-7,once,CASSPQGYTYEQYF,TGTGCCAGTAGTCCACAGGGGTACACCTACGAGCAGTACTTC
TRBV5-4,TRBD2,TRBJ2-1,.,CASSSTVWSSGGEQFF,TGTGCCAGCAGCTCTACGGTGTGGTCTAGCGGGGGTGAGCAGTTCTTC
TRBV2,.,TRBJ1-2,.,CASSGQGSGYTF,TGTGCCAGCAGTGGGCAGGGTAGTGGCTACACCTTC
TRBV2,TRBD1,TRBJ1-6,few,CASSVGQPNSPLHF,TGTGCCAGCAGTGTGGGACAGCCGAATTCACCCCTCCACTTT
TRBV18,.,TRBJ2-5,.,CASSPPGRPGETQYF,TGTGCCAGCTCACCCCCCGGCAGGCCAGGAGAGACCCAGTACTTC
TRBV5-1,.,TRBJ2-2,.,CASSGGGSGNTGELFF,TGCGCCAGCAGTGGAGGGGGCTCTGGAAACACCGGGGAGCTGTTTTTT
TRBV6-1,.,TRBJ1-3,.,CASSLETSGNTIYF,TGTGCCAGCAGTCTAGAAACTTCTGGAAACACCATATATTTT
TRBV11-2,.,TRBJ2-2,.,CASSPRGGTGELFF,TGTGCCAGCAGCCCCAGGGGTGGGACAGGGGAGCTGTTTTTT